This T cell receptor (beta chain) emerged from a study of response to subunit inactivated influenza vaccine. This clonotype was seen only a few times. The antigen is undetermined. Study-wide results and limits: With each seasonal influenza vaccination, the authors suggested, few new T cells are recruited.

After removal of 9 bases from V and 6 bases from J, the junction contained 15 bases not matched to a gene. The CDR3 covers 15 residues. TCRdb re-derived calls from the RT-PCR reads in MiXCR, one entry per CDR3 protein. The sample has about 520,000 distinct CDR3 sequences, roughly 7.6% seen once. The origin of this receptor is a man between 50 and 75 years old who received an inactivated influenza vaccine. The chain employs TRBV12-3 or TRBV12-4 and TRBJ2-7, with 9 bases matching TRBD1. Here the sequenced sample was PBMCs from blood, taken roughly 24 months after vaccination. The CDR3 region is CASTPAGQGSGEQYF. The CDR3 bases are TGTGCCAGTACCCCGGCGGGACAGGGTTCGGGCGAGCAGTACTTC.